These T cell receptor beta chains were read from a single sample in a study of T cell responses to AZD1222 COVID-19 vaccine. Assay used: immunoSEQ multiplex PCR; TCRdb lists only in-frame clones, some missing. This sample carries approximately 300,000 clones, 85% to 95% of them seen once, and the ten largest clones take 0.55%. The starting material was peripheral blood, obtained 28 days after the second AZD1222 dose. The receptor source for this set is an adult who received the AZD1222 COVID-19 vaccine. Both conserved end residues are part of each CDR3. The D gene is left open where the match is weak. Clone size is given for some rows only: seen once, a few or many times, or a class if the clone is expanded.

d_gene	abundance	v_gene	j_gene	CDR3nt	CDR3aa
TRBD1	-	TRBV2	TRBJ2-1	TGTGCCAGCAGAACGGGACAGGGCTCCTACAATGAGCAGTTCTTC	CASRTGQGSYNEQFF
TRBD1	-	TRBV19	TRBJ2-7	TGTGCCAGTAGTGGCCACCATGGGACAGGGATCTACGAGCAGTACTTC	CASSGHHGTGIYEQYF
-	-	TRBV10-3	TRBJ1-1	TGTGCCATCAGGGCGGGGACGAACACTGAAGCTTTCTTT	CAIRAGTNTEAFF
-	few	TRBV5-4	TRBJ1-4	TGTGCCAGCAGCCTAGTATCGGGGGCAACTAATGAAAAACTGTTTTTT	CASSLVSGATNEKLFF
TRBD2	-	TRBV15	TRBJ2-5	TGTGCCACCAGCAGAGCGGGGGGGAGGTGGGAGACCCAGTACTTC	CATSRAGGRWETQYF
TRBD2	-	TRBV14	TRBJ2-1	TGTGCCAGCAGCCAGGATAGCGGGAGAATCTATGAGCAGTTCTTC	CASSQDSGRIYEQFF
-	-	TRBV5-4	TRBJ2-5	TGTGCCAGCAGCTTGGCCCTCGGAGAGACCCAGTACTTC	CASSLALGETQYF
TRBD1	-	TRBV7-2	TRBJ1-5	TGTGCCAGCACCTCAGGGGGTTCCAATCAGCCCCAGCATTTT	CASTSGGSNQPQHF
-	-	TRBV11-3	TRBJ2-3	TGTGCCAGCAGCTTAGATGCCGCGGATACGCAGTATTTT	CASSLDAADTQYF
-	-	TRBV9	TRBJ1-6	TGTGCCAGCAGCCCCCGACAGATCGACGCCGGTTCACCCCTCCACTTT	CASSPRQIDAGSPLHF
TRBD1	-	TRBV5-5	TRBJ1-3	TGTGCCAGCGGAAGACAGGGGGCAAGGGACACCATATATTTT	CASGRQGARDTIYF
-	-	TRBV7-8	TRBJ1-6	TGTGCCAGCAGCTTACGCAGGGGTCCTTCACCCCTCCACTTT	CASSLRRGPSPLHF
-	-	TRBV10-2	TRBJ1-5	TGCGCCAGCAAACAGGGAGCACGGCAGCCCCAGCATTTT	CASKQGARQPQHF
-	-	TRBV24-1	TRBJ2-7	TGTGCCACCAGTGACCCAAGCAGCGGGTGGAACGAGCAGTACTTC	CATSDPSSGWNEQYF
-	-	TRBV10-3	TRBJ1-3	TGTGCCATTCTCGCGGGAATATCTGGAAACACCATATATTTT	CAILAGISGNTIYF
-	-	TRBV6-2/TRBV6-3	TRBJ1-1	TGTGCCAGCAGTGAGCGGCAGAAGAACACTGAAGCTTTCTTT	CASSERQKNTEAFF
-	-	TRBV12-3/TRBV12-4	TRBJ1-1	TGTGCCAGCAGTGGGGTGAACACTGAAGCTTTCTTT	CASSGVNTEAFF
-	-	TRBV6-5	TRBJ1-2	TGTGCCAGCAGTTATCTGGGACGCCAAAACTATGGCTACACCTTC	CASSYLGRQNYGYTF
-	-	TRBV6-5	TRBJ2-3	TGTGCCAGCAGTTACTCTAGAGCCTTCACCACCGATACGCAGTATTTT	CASSYSRAFTTDTQYF
-	-	TRBV18	TRBJ2-1	TGTGCCAGCTCACCACCAGGGACTCTATTGAGAAATGAGCAGTTCTTC	CASSPPGTLLRNEQFF
-	-	TRBV29-1	TRBJ2-2	TGCAGCACTCAAAAGGCGAACGGGGAGCTGTTTTTT	CSTQKANGELFF
-	-	TRBV27	TRBJ1-6	TGTGCCAGCAGGTCGAATTCACCCCTCCACTTT	CASRSNSPLHF
TRBD2	few	TRBV5-4	TRBJ2-3	TGTGCCAGCAGCAACGGACTAGCGGGCAGCACAGATACGCAGTATTTT	CASSNGLAGSTDTQYF
-	-	TRBV3-1/TRBV3-2	TRBJ2-2	TGTGCCAGCAGCGAAGCACCCCAGGCCACCGGGGAGCTGTTTTTT	CASSEAPQATGELFF
-	-	TRBV29-1	TRBJ2-2	TGCAGCGTTGAAGGGCTAGCGAGGACAGGGGAGCTGTTTTTT	CSVEGLARTGELFF
TRBD2	-	TRBV24-1	TRBJ2-3	TGTGCCACCAGTGACCAAACTAGCGGGAGCACAGATACGCAGTATTTT	CATSDQTSGSTDTQYF
-	-	TRBV19	TRBJ2-5	TGTGCCAGTCAGAGTCACAGGGACCGAGAGACCCAGTACTTC	CASQSHRDRETQYF
TRBD2	-	TRBV10-3	TRBJ2-1	TGTGCCATCAATGAGGGAGGGAGCTCCTACAATGAGCAGTTCTTC	CAINEGGSSYNEQFF
-	-	TRBV28	TRBJ1-1	TGTGCCAGCAGCCGGTGGGGAGGGTCTAGATCGAGTACTGAAGCTTTCTTT	CASSRWGGSRSSTEAFF
-	-	TRBV7-9	TRBJ1-2	TGTGCCAGCAGCTCACAGGGACGGTTCTATGGCTACACCTTC	CASSSQGRFYGYTF
-	-	TRBV4-2	TRBJ2-7	TGTGCCAGCAGCCCGGGACGGGTAAACGAGCAGTACTTC	CASSPGRVNEQYF
TRBD1	-	TRBV28	TRBJ2-7	TGTGCCAGCAGTACGCAAGGGGGCCCCCCCTACGAGCAGTACTTC	CASSTQGGPPYEQYF
-	-	TRBV5-1	TRBJ2-5	TGCGCCAGCAGCTTCCGCAGGGTAGGCCAAGAGACCCAGTACTTC	CASSFRRVGQETQYF
-	-	TRBV3-1/TRBV3-2	TRBJ1-5	TGTGCCAGCAGCCAAGGGATCAGCAATCAGCCCCAGCATTTT	CASSQGISNQPQHF
TRBD1	-	TRBV5-8	TRBJ1-6	TGTGCCAGCAGCTTGACGACAGGGATTAATTCACCCCTCCACTTT	CASSLTTGINSPLHF
-	-	TRBV21-1	TRBJ2-2	TGTGCCAGCAGCAAAGTCTTCCGGGACCCCACGGGAACCGGGGAGCTGTTTTTT	CASSKVFRDPTGTGELFF
-	-	TRBV5-5	TRBJ1-2	TGTGCCAGCAGCCTTCCGAGGATCGGAGGTGGCTACACCTTC	CASSLPRIGGGYTF
-	-	TRBV4-3	TRBJ1-2	TGCGCCAGCAGCCAAGACCAAGACAGCTACTATGGCTACACCTTC	CASSQDQDSYYGYTF
-	-	TRBV7-2	TRBJ1-3	TGTGCCAGCAGCCCGGAAGTCTCTGGAAACACCATATATTTT	CASSPEVSGNTIYF
-	-	TRBV12-5	TRBJ1-2	TGTGCTAGTGGTCCCGGAGTGGACTATGGCTACACCTTC	CASGPGVDYGYTF
TRBD2	-	TRBV6-6	TRBJ2-1	TGTGCCACCGGGGGGGGCCCCTACAATGAGCAGTTCTTC	CATGGGPYNEQFF
TRBD2	-	TRBV9	TRBJ2-2	TGTGCCAGCAGCGTAGCACCTAGCGGGAGTTTGACCGGGGAGCTGTTTTTT	CASSVAPSGSLTGELFF
TRBD2	once	TRBV5-8	TRBJ2-3	TGTGCCAGCAGCTTCCAGCGGGGGGCCCTCACAGATACGCAGTATTTT	CASSFQRGALTDTQYF
TRBD2	-	TRBV6-2/TRBV6-3	TRBJ2-3	TGTGCCAGCAGTCTTTCGACTAGCGGGGTAACAGATACGCAGTATTTT	CASSLSTSGVTDTQYF
-	-	TRBV24-1	TRBJ1-1	TGTGCCACCAGTTTAGCCCGAAAGGTGTCTCCTGGGGGTGAAGCTTTCTTT	CATSLARKVSPGGEAFF
TRBD1	-	TRBV19	TRBJ1-2	TGTGCCAGTAGCCCCTTCGGACAGGGGGCTTTCGGTGGCTACACCTTC	CASSPFGQGAFGGYTF
-	-	TRBV5-4	TRBJ2-5	TGTGCCAGCAGCTTGCTAACACAAGAGACCCAGTACTTC	CASSLLTQETQYF
-	-	TRBV18	TRBJ2-2	TGTGCCAGCTCACCACCAGGCTTTCGTCTCACCGGGGAGCTGTTTTTT	CASSPPGFRLTGELFF
TRBD1	-	TRBV7-3	TRBJ2-1	TGTGCCAGCAGCTTCGTCCCAGGGGGTCACAATGAGCAGTTCTTC	CASSFVPGGHNEQFF
-	-	TRBV11-3	TRBJ2-1	TGTGCCAGCAGCTTAGCGGGAGTTGGCAATGAGCAGTTCTTC	CASSLAGVGNEQFF